This TCR beta chain is drawn from a study of neurological immune-mediated disorders. General study findings and limits: TCR clonal expansion peaked in HTLV-1-associated myelopathy patients and was lowest in multiple sclerosis patients. Among expanded clones, no CDR3 amino acid sequences were shared across subjects, a pattern suggesting private repertoires in all groups.

Germline V gene data show CDR1 as MNHEY and CDR2 as SMNVEV (reference sequence). The CDR3 is 14 residues long. The germline V and J ends were trimmed by 11 bases and 10 bases, with 21 bases remaining between them. This clonotype showed up many times. Its antigen is still unknown. With 10-nucleotide random UMIs included, cDNA was synthesized by 5'RACE. From the 5' RACE reads, TCRdb called clonotypes with MiXCR, one entry per CDR3 protein. The sample consists of under 80,000 distinct CDR3 sequences, about 9.4% of them appearing once. Among the participants, healthy controls were blood bank volunteers in Maryland, USA.

The receptor was isolated from a man over 45 in good health. Sequences were obtained from PBMCs. This chain links TRBV27 with TRBJ1-6, with D perhaps TRBD1 (6 bases). CDR3 loop: CASSQGLEGSPLHF. The CDR3 bases are TGTGCCTCCTCACAGGGACTTGAGGGCTCACCCCTCCACTTT.